One and the same sample provided the 18 T cell receptor beta chains below, sequenced in a study of cytomegalovirus exposure and HLA in healthy donors (dated by TCRdb to 2015 to 2018). Library preparation used the immunoSEQ multiplex PCR assay. The multiplex PCR relied on a mix of 60 forward primers for TCR Vbeta segments and 13 reverse primers for TCR Jbeta segments. Entries here come from immuneACCESS through TCRdb and include only in-frame sequences with V and J called. Some clones fail to appear in such tables; in the studies checked, an unresolved V gene covers under half of the shortfall, and the cause of the remainder is unknown. A total of around 270,000 clones appear in this sample, approximately 80% of them only once. The top ten constitute roughly 0.31% of the sample. The sequencing input was PBMCs. Receptors were obtained from a girl aged 2-10 years in good health and CMV-seronegative.

This chain connects TRBV2 to TRBJ1-4, with a tentative D call TRBD1 (5 bases). Trimming stripped 6 bases from V and 3 bases from J, with 17 bases between. The germline V gene has CDR1 SNHLY and CDR2 FYNNEI. This CDR3 region has 16 residues. CDR3 DNA: TGTGCCAGCAGGGAATCGACAGTCGGGCCTAATGAAAAACTGTTTTTT. This codes for CASRESTVGPNEKLFF.

This chain uses TRBV18 with TRBJ1-5; TRBD1 might be the D (6 bases). This CDR3 is 15 amino acids long. The germline V gene encodes CDR1 KGHSH and CDR2 LQKENI. Trimming left V 5 bases short and J 6 bases short, with 17 bases between. CDR3 residues: CASSSYTGLGQPQHF. CDR3 DNA sequence: TGTGCCAGCTCATCCTACACAGGGTTAGGTCAGCCCCAGCATTTT.

The chain carries TRBV5-1 and TRBJ2-3; 10 bases agree with TRBD2. Losses at the gene ends were 6 bases for V and 5 bases for J; bases not matched to a gene: 12. CDR3 size: 16 residues. Per the germline V gene, CDR1 is SGHRS and CDR2 is YFSETQ. The CDR3 sequence is CASMGLAGVNGDTQYF. The CDR3 DNA follows: TGCGCCAGCATGGGCCTAGCGGGAGTTAATGGAGATACGCAGTATTTT. The whole variable domain, remainder taken from reference TRBV5-1 and TRBJ2-3, is KAGVTQTPRYLIKTRGQQVTLSCSPISGHRSVSWYQQTPGQGLQFLFEYFSETQRNKGNFPGRFSGRQFSNSRSEMNVSTLELGDSALYLCASMGLAGVNGDTQYFGPGTRLTVL.

The chain recombines TRBV10-1 with TRBJ2-1; D gene unclear. Trimming removed 1 base at V and 7 bases at J, with 8 bases between. The CDR3 runs 13 residues. The germline V gene encodes CDR1 WNHNN and CDR2 SYGVQD (reference sequence). The CDR3 spells CASSEFPSNEQFF. CDR3 in DNA: TGCGCCAGCAGTGAGTTCCCGAGTAATGAGCAGTTCTTC.

This rearrangement joins TRBV9 to TRBJ1-5; D unresolved. V dropped 0 bases and J dropped 7 bases, with 14 bases sitting between them. The CDR3 loop spans 15 amino acids. The germline CDR1 and CDR2 sequences are SGDLS and YYNGEE. The CDR3 nucleotides are TGTGCCAGCAGCGTAGGCAGCCGGGAGCGACAGCCCCAGCATTTT. Protein: CASSVGSRERQPQHF. The full variable domain, rest sourced from reference TRBV9 and TRBJ1-5, is DSGVTQTPKHLITATGQRVTLRCSPRSGDLSVYWYQQSLDQGLQFLIQYYNGEERAKGNILERFSAQQFPDLHSELNLSSLELGDSALYFCASSVGSRERQPQHFGDGTRLSIL.

This chain connects TRBV30 to TRBJ2-3, with 11 bases that match TRBD2. V lost 2 bases and J lost 4; bases outside the gene matches: 8. CDR1 and CDR2 (germline): GTSNPN, SVGIG (reference sequence). The CDR3 consists of 16 residues. The CDR3 here is CAWSRLSGGAADTQYF. The CDR3 bases are TGTGCCTGGAGTCGACTTAGCGGGGGGGCTGCAGATACGCAGTATTTT.

On this clone itself: The junction departs from germline at one end; a sequencing error may be responsible. The sample has other DNA sequences that encode this CDR3 too. V and J are TRBV28 and TRBJ1-5; D is uncertain. There are 20 residues in the CDR3. Germline CDR1 reads MDHEN; CDR2 reads SYDVKM. CDR3 residues: CASSLRDHIYPPYSNQPQHF. The CDR3 DNA sequence: TGTGCTAGCAGTTTACGGGATCATATATATCCCCCCTATAGCAATCAGCCCCAGCATTTT.

The V gene is TRBV19, the J gene TRBJ2-2, with a weak D call TRBD2 (5 bases). Between the trimmed V and J ends, which lost 7 bases and 4 bases, there was a span of 16 bases. The germline CDR1 and CDR2 sequences are LNHDA and SQIVND (reference sequence). The CDR3 runs 15 residues. The chain's CDR3 is CASTPLRTVTGELFF. The DNA of the CDR3 is TGTGCCAGTACCCCCCTTCGGACTGTCACCGGGGAGCTGTTTTTT.

V is TRBV2 and J is TRBJ2-3; TRBD2 might be the D (6 bases). CDR3 length equals 19 residues. V dropped 0 bases and J dropped 2 bases, with 21 bases sitting between them. Germline V gene data show CDR1 as SNHLY and CDR2 as FYNNEI. CDR3 nucleotide sequence: TGTGCCAGCAGTGAAGCGCTTCTCGGACTACATACCTACACAGATACGCAGTATTTT. Its translation is CASSEALLGLHTYTDTQYF.

The chain combines TRBV5-4 with TRBJ1-1; no firm D call. Trimming took off 2 bases at V and 6 bases at J, with 8 bases between the two ends. CDR1 SGHNT and CDR2 YYREEE come from the germline V gene (reference sequence). The CDR3 length is 12 residues. CDR3 protein: CASSFGRAEAFF. The CDR3 nucleotides are TGTGCCAGCAGCTTCGGGAGGGCTGAAGCTTTCTTT. The whole variable domain, remainder taken from reference TRBV5-4 and TRBJ1-1, is ETGVTQSPTHLIKTRGQQVTLRCSSQSGHNTVSWYQQALGQGPQFIFQYYREEENGRGNFPPRFSGLQFPNYSSELNVNALELDDSALYLCASSFGRAEAFFGQGTRLTVV.

About this clone itself: A read error may produce the germline difference seen at one junction end. Other DNA sequences from this sample encode an identical CDR3 as well. The genes are TRBV6-6 and TRBJ1-1; tentative D call: TRBD1 (5 bases). This CDR3 has 15 amino acids. Germline lookup yields CDR1 MNHNY and CDR2 SVGAGI (reference sequence). In DNA form, the CDR3 reads TGTGCCAGCAGTCTCCGTAGGAGGGGCGAGACTGAGGCTTTCTTT. It yields the protein CASSLRRRGETEAFF.

In regard to this clone: Relative to the germline gene, one junction end is altered; a read error may explain this. The chain combines TRBV7-9 with TRBJ1-5; 9 nucleotides align to TRBD1. This CDR3 has 16 residues. The V gene's germline CDR1 is SEHNR and CDR2 FQNEAQ (reference sequence). DNA of the CDR3: TGTTCCAGCAGCGGGCGGACAGGGGAGGGCAATCAGCCCCAGCATTTT. This translates into CSSSGRTGEGNQPQHF.

The chain carries TRBV12-5 and TRBJ1-5, with 7 nucleotides matching TRBD1. V was clipped by 1 base and J by 14 bases; unmatched bases: 2. This CDR3 region has 11 residues. The germline CDR1 and CDR2 sequences are LGHNT and FRNRAP. CDR3 DNA: TGTGCTAGTGGTTTGGACACAGGGGAGCATTTT. Its protein is CASGLDTGEHF.

The V gene is TRBV28, the J gene TRBJ1-1; D is unresolved. The CDR3 has 12 residues. V was pared by 7 bases and J by 8 bases, with 14 bases between. Germline V gene lookup returns CDR1 MDHEN and CDR2 SYDVKM. CDR3 sequence (DNA): TGTGCCAGCACCAAGGTGGGCAGCGAAGCTTTCTTT. Translated: CASTKVGSEAFF.

This rearrangement joins TRBV21-1 to TRBJ2-1; TRBD2, the D gene given by the table, was not confirmed from the DNA. TRBV21-1 is reported as a pseudogene. This CDR3 region has 16 residues. The CDR3: CASSKAWSGAYNEQFF. CDR3 bases: TGTGCCAGCAGCAAAGCGTGGAGCGGTGCCTACAATGAGCAGTTCTTC.

The CDR3 here is CASTLGVGGSTNEKLFF. Here the CDR3 DNA reads TGTGCCAGCACCCTGGGAGTAGGGGGCTCGACTAATGAAAAACTGTTTTTT. V and J are TRBV28 and TRBJ1-4; 7 nucleotides agree with TRBD1. J lost 2 bases, V lost 7 bases, and 13 bases had no gene match. Germline lookup yields CDR1 MDHEN and CDR2 SYDVKM. CDR3 length: 17 amino acids.

The V call is TRBV7-2, the J call TRBJ2-3; D is uncertain. There are 14 residues in the CDR3. The V end was cut by 1 base, the J end by 3 bases, with 8 bases between. Germline V lookup: CDR1 SGHTA, CDR2 FQGNSA. CDR3 residues: CASSLEVQTDTQYF. The CDR3 DNA reads as TGTGCCAGCAGCTTAGAAGTCCAGACAGATACGCAGTATTTT. Based on the CDR3 plus reference TRBV7-2 and TRBJ2-3, the full variable domain is GAGVSQSPSNKVTEKGKDVELRCDPISGHTALYWYRQSLGQGLEFLIYFQGNSAPDKSGLPSDRFSAERTGGSVSTLTIQRTQQEDSAVYLCASSLEVQTDTQYFGPGTRLTVL.

This clone was seen only a few times. The chain uses TRBV4-1 and TRBJ2-7, with 9 bases that match TRBD1. The J segment lost 3 bases and the V segment lost 2 bases, leaving 5 bases of the junction unmatched. The germline V gene encodes CDR1 MGHRA and CDR2 YSYEKL. The CDR3 has 15 residues. This CDR3 reads CASSQSGTGFYEQYF. In DNA, the CDR3 is TGCGCCAGCAGCCAATCCGGGACAGGGTTCTACGAGCAGTACTTC.